The entry below describes one T cell receptor (beta chain). The specificity of this receptor is unknown. No much larger clone exists at a distance of one base, and base qualities are not known. The data were obtained in a study of T cell responses to AZD1222 COVID-19 vaccine (dated by TCRdb to the early 2020s). With respect to the entire study: Because spike-specific TCR depth and breadth did not differ between the two schedules, AZD1222 recipients who got a second dose at roughly 4 weeks were pooled with those who got a second dose at roughly 12 weeks. TCR sequencing was performed for over 230 trial participants, of whom some 200 were given two doses of AZD1222 and 26 were given two doses of MenACWY control vaccine. Enrollment into the trials was organized by age into subgroups of 18-55, 56-69 and 70-plus years, and those subgroups contained approximately 150, 30 and 60 TCR-sequenced participants, respectively. Overall study results and their limits: A significant rise in spike-specific TCR breadth and depth was observed after two AZD1222 doses relative to day 0 and relative to MenACWY recipients. Because no day 14 peak-response samples were available, the repertoires could be characterized only after the peak T cell response. The 56-69-year group was small, and its depth increase did not reach significance, likely because of low power. Epitopes outside the regions mutated in the B.1.351 and B.1.1.7 variants were reportedly recognized by nearly half of the unique spike-specific TCRs. Most participants were white British and females outnumbered males, and the authors suggested that clonal diversity may have been underestimated. Vaccine-associated CD4 TCRs spanned the whole spike protein, with dominant responses in regions 160-218 and 743-854. Conclusions about previously exposed vaccinees were limited because only six or seven AZD1222 recipients were SARS-CoV-2 seropositive at baseline.

The time point label here, explained by the study, means: baseline before first vaccination. The vaccinee samples were drawn from two UK trials, COV001 and COV002, one of which was a single-blind randomized controlled phase 2/3 trial testing AZD1222 (ChAdOx1 nCoV-19) in healthy adults. For TCRbeta chain sequencing, PBMC samples were collected from trial participants at day 0 and at day 28 after the second dose. The CDR3 regions of human TCRbeta chains were analyzed by immunosequencing. In the authors' own workflow: Repertoire TCRs were matched against a reference library of SARS-CoV-2-specific TCRs generated with the MIRA antigen-specificity platform. Breadth was defined as the fraction of unique TCRs that were SARS-CoV-2-associated. Depth was defined as the fraction of total T cells that were SARS-CoV-2-associated. Using the MIRA data, each spike-specific TCR was mapped to the spike region that the TCR reacts to and placed in a CD4 or CD8 class. Log10-transformed breadth and depth values were compared by one-way ANOVA with Sidak's multiple comparisons tests. TCRdb took this table from immuneACCESS and kept in-frame rearrangements with V and J called. Such tables lack part of the clones; where checked against another copy, unresolved V genes explain under half of the gap, and the rest is unexplained. V and J calls and clone size are those listed in that table; D and trimming were worked out from the DNA. A total of roughly 97,000 clones appear in this sample, about 91% of them only once. The biggest ten clones account for approximately 19% of the sample.

The material was peripheral blood, obtained on day 0 of AZD1222 vaccination. This clonotype was sampled from an adult in good health.

This receptor carries the CDR3 CASSEGGGIGNTIYF. The bases read TGTGCCAGCAGTGAAGGTGGGGGCATCGGAAACACCATATATTTT. Rearrangement joined TRBV6-1 to TRBJ1-3; the D gene is possibly TRBD1, with 6 bases matching. CDR1 and CDR2 were assigned from the germline V gene as MNHNS and SASEGT. V and J are truncated by 1 base and 4 bases respectively, leaving an intervening sequence of 11 bases. The CDR3 runs 15 amino acids, cysteine and phenylalanine included. CDR3 DNA only is kept here, 45 bases in frame from base 1.